The 3 T cell receptor beta chains reported below all come from one sample, sequenced in a study of beta chain features in type 1 diabetes (dated by TCRdb to the late 2010s). Receptors were amplified or captured by the immunoSEQ multiplex PCR assay. The entire amount of isolated RNA was reverse transcribed using the High Capacity cDNA Reverse Transcription Kit, so the sequenced TCRB transcripts were expressed ones. TCRdb retrieved this table from immuneACCESS and kept in-frame rearrangements only. Not all clones are present; in checked studies, unresolved V genes account for under half, and no reason is known for the remainder. The sample table lists over 100,000 clones, around 40% of them with a count of one. Together, the top ten hold more than 0.06% of the sample. The specimen was stem cell memory CD4+ T cells from blood. In the paper's terms, the cell subset or site label means: stem cell-like memory CD4+ T cells. The receptors derive from a woman in her late teens or twenties in good health.

The V call is TRBV11-1, the J call TRBJ2-3, with D tentatively TRBD2 (5 bases). The germline V gene has CDR1 SGHAT and CDR2 FQDESV (reference sequence). Trimming took off 4 bases at V and 0 bases at J, with 8 bases between the two ends. The CDR3 has 14 amino acids. CDR3 DNA sequence: TGTGCCAGCAGCTCGGCGGGTAGCACAGATACGCAGTATTTT. Protein product: CASSSAGSTDTQYF.

The rearrangement joins TRBV30 to TRBJ1-1; TRBD1 matches 9 bases. Looked up from germline, CDR1 is GTSNPN and CDR2 is SVGIG (reference sequence). The J segment lost 1 base and the V segment lost 3 bases, leaving 6 bases of the junction unmatched. The CDR3 spans 15 residues. CDR3 nucleotide sequence: TGTGCCTGGAGACCCCGGGACAGGGCGAACACTGAAGCTTTCTTT. Protein sequence: CAWRPRDRANTEAFF.

In this sample, this clone turned up a few times. CDR3 sequence (DNA): TGTGCCAGCAGTCAAGGACAGATTGCTCAGTACTTC. Translated, it gives CASSQGQIAQYF. The genes are TRBV6-6 and TRBJ2-4; D possibly corresponds to TRBD1 (6 bases). V lost 5 bases to trimming and J lost 12 bases, with 14 bases between them. The CDR3 runs to 12 residues. The germline V gene has CDR1 MNHNY and CDR2 SVGAGI (reference sequence).